This TCR beta chain comes out of a study of human T cells and chemical hapten exposure. Study as a whole: Donors were sensitized with 2% DPC on the upper inner arm.

The table lists this clonotype with many counts. The antigen remains undetermined. Points from the study as a whole: Following DPC sensitization, TCRs present above 1 in 1000 frequency showed no change.

TCRdb recomputed calls from the RACE reads with MiXCR, one row per CDR3 protein. The repertoire includes around 77,000 distinct CDR3 sequences, 9.8% of them detected once, and 3% to 3.5% sits in the top ten. The CDR3 has 15 amino acids. The germline V gene has CDR1 LNHDA and CDR2 SQIVND (reference sequence). V was shortened by 2 bases and J by 0 bases, with 11 bases between the two germline ends. Time point of the sample: patch test 1, 2 weeks after DPC sensitization. Documented treatment: therapeutic diphenylcyclopropenone sensitization with weekly scalp DPC. Patch tests were applied only after blood draws.

The receptor comes from a woman in her thirties or forties with alopecia areata. Some clones in this sample may be carry-over from other donors' samples. This chain links TRBV19 with TRBJ2-7, with D hard to call. The sample consisted of whole blood, taken in connection with sensitization to the hapten diphenylcyclopropenone (DPC). CDR3 DNA sequence: TGTGCCAGTAGTATATATAACGGTTACTCCTACGAGCAGTACTTC. This gives the protein CASSIYNGYSYEQYF.